This TCR beta chain was sequenced in a study of blood T cell repertoires in COVID-19. About the research overall: COVID-19 samples collected from the United States, Italy and Spain covered acute and convalescent phases. Nucleic acid was either cDNA or gDNA, and it came from T cells, B-cell-depleted T cells, or PBMCs.

Measured with immunoSEQ multiplex PCR; TCRdb has only the in-frame clones, and not every one. The sample includes roughly 120,000 clones, 80% to 90% of them seen just once. Germline V gives CDR1 SGHVS, CDR2 FNYEAQ. The V gene end was trimmed by 4 bases and the J gene end by 6 bases; junction bases not matched to a gene: 17. The CDR3 is 17 residues long. This rearrangement joins TRBV7-6 to TRBJ2-7; 8 bases fit TRBD2. This receptor was obtained from a woman in her forties or fifties with acute or convalescent COVID-19. Sequenced: peripheral blood. The CDR3 sequence: CASSSPGAGLGGGEQYF. The DNA of the CDR3 is TGTGCCAGCAGCTCCCCTGGAGCGGGACTAGGAGGAGGCGAGCAGTACTTC.